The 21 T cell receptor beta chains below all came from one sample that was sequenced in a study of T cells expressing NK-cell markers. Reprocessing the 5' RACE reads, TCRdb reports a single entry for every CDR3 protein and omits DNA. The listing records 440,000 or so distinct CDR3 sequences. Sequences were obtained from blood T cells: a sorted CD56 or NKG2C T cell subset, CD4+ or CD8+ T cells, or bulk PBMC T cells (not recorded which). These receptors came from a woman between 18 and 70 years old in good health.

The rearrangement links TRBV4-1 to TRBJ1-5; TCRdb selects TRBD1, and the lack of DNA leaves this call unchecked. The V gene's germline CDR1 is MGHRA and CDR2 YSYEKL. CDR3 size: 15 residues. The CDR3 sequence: CASSPQGWGNQPQHF.

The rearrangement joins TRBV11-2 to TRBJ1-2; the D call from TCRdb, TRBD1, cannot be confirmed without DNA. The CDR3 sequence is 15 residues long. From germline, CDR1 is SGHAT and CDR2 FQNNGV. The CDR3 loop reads CASSFATGQPDGYTF.

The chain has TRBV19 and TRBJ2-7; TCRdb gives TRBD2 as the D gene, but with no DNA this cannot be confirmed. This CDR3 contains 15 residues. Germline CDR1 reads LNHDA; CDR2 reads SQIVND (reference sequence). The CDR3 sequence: CASSMFGMRGYEQYF.

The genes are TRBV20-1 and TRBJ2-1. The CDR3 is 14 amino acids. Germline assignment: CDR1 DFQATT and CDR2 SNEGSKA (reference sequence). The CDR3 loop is CSAEKQSSYNEQFF.

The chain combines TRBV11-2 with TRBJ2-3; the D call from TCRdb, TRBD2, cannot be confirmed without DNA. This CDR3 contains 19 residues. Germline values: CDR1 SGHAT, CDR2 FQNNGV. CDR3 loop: CASSPTSSGRRQNLNTQYF. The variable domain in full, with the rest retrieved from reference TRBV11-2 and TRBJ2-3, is EAGVAQSPRYKIIEKRQSVAFWCNPISGHATLYWYQQILGQGPKLLIQFQNNGVVDDSQLPKDRFSAERLKGVDSTLKIQPAKLEDSAVYLCASSPTSSGRRQNLNTQYFGPGTRLTVL.

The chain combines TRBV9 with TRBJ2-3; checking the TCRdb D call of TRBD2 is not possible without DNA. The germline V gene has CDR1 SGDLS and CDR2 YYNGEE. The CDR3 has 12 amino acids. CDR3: CASSVPALTQYF.

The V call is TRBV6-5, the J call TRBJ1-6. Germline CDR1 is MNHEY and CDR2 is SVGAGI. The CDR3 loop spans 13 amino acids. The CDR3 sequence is CASSYDEESPLHF.

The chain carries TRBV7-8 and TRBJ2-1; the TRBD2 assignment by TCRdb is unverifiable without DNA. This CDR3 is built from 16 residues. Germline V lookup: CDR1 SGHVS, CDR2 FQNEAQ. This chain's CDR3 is CASSLKGLDSYNEQFF.

CDR3 loop: CAISEGDKQETQYF. V and J are TRBV10-3 and TRBJ2-5; TCRdb proposes TRBD1, but this gene call is untestable without DNA. The CDR3 length is 14 residues. Germline V gene sequence: CDR1 ENHRY, CDR2 SYGVKD.

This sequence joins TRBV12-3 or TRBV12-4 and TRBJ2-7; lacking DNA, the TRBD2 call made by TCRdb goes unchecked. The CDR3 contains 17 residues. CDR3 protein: CASRVSGSPDSSYEQYF.

CDR3 region: CSAVGLAHTDTQYF. The chain carries TRBV20-1 and TRBJ2-3; there is no DNA to check the TCRdb D call of TRBD2. CDR1 is DFQATT, CDR2 SNEGSKA, per germline (reference sequence). The CDR3 is 14 amino acids.

The CDR3 loop is CASSLGTGNGKNIQYF. The chain joins TRBV28 to TRBJ2-4; TCRdb designates TRBD1, a call that cannot be tested without DNA. CDR1 and CDR2 (germline): MDHEN, SYDVKM. The CDR3 has 16 amino acids.

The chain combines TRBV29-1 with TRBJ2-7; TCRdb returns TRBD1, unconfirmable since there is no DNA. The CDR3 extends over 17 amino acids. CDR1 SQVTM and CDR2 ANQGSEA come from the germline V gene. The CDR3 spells CSVRSPAGDTEIYEQYF.

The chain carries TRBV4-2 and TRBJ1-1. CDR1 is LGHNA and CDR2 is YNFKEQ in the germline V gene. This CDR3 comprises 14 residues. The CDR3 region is CASRRQEENTEAFF.

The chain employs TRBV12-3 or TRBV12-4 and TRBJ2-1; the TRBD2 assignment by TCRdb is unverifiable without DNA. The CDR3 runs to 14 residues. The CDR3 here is CASSPRLAYNEQFF.

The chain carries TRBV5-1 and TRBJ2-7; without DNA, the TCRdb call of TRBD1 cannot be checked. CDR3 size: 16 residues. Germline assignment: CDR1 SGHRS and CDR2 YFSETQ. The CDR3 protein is CASSLADQGASYEQYF.

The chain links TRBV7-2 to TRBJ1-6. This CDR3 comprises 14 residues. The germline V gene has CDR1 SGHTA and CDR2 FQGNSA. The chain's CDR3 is CASSLATNGSPLHF.

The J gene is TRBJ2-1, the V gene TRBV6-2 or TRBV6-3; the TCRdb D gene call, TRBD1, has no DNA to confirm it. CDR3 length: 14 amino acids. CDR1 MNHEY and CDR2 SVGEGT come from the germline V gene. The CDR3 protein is CASSPQEEVNEQFF.

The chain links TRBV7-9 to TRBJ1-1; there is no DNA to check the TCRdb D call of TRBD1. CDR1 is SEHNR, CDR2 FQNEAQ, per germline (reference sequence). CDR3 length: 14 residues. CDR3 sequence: CASSPEGFETEAFF.

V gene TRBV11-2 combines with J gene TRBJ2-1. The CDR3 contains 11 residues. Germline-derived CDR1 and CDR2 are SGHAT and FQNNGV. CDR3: CASSFGYEQFF.

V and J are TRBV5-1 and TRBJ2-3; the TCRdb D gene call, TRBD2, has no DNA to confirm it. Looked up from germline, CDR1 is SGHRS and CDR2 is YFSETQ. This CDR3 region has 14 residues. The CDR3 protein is CASSFSRGEDTQYF.